The rows below give T cell receptor beta chains drawn from one sample of a study of T cell changes during pregnancy in multiple sclerosis. Repertoires were generated with immunoSEQ multiplex PCR, while TCRdb's copy carries only in-frame clones and drops some. In the table there are around 63,000 clones, 91% of which are singletons. Here the sequenced sample was peripheral blood, taken in the third trimester of pregnancy. These receptors were obtained from a female donor in good health, enrolled as a control in a pregnancy study. Each CDR3 is given with its conserved first and last residue. The order of the fields is clone size, J gene, V gene, D gene, CDR3 protein, CDR3 DNA. A D gene is named only where the DNA matches it firmly. Part of the rows lack a size; the others show once, few, many or a class for expanded clones.

clone size: NA; J gene: TRBJ1-3; V gene: TRBV27; D gene: NA; CDR3 protein: CASSLNGVDIYF; CDR3 DNA: TGTGCCAGCAGTTTAAACGGGGTGGACATATATTTT
clone size: NA; J gene: TRBJ2-3; V gene: TRBV28; D gene: NA; CDR3 protein: CASSLNRVADTQYF; CDR3 DNA: TGTGCCAGCAGTTTAAACAGGGTGGCAGATACGCAGTATTTT
clone size: NA; J gene: TRBJ2-7; V gene: TRBV6-5; D gene: TRBD2; CDR3 protein: CASSSGTTVGREQYF; CDR3 DNA: TGTGCCAGCAGTTCCGGGACTACGGTGGGTCGGGAGCAGTACTTC
clone size: NA; J gene: TRBJ2-7; V gene: TRBV11-2; D gene: TRBD1; CDR3 protein: CASSLPGGYEQYF; CDR3 DNA: TGTGCCAGCAGCCTACCAGGGGGATACGAGCAGTACTTC
clone size: once; J gene: TRBJ1-6; V gene: TRBV9; D gene: TRBD1; CDR3 protein: CASSVTGGSSPLHF; CDR3 DNA: TGTGCCAGCAGCGTAACAGGGGGCTCTTCACCCCTCCACTTT
clone size: NA; J gene: TRBJ2-3; V gene: TRBV19; D gene: TRBD1; CDR3 protein: CASSMGQGLVNTQYF; CDR3 DNA: TGTGCCAGTAGTATGGGACAGGGCCTTGTCAATACGCAGTATTTT
clone size: NA; J gene: TRBJ2-1; V gene: TRBV7-8; D gene: TRBD2; CDR3 protein: CASSPTSGRASEQFF; CDR3 DNA: TGTGCCAGCAGTCCGACTAGCGGGAGGGCTAGTGAGCAGTTCTTC
clone size: NA; J gene: TRBJ2-7; V gene: TRBV5-1; D gene: NA; CDR3 protein: CASSFERISNEQYF; CDR3 DNA: TGCGCCAGCAGCTTCGAGCGGATATCAAACGAGCAGTACTTC
clone size: few; J gene: TRBJ2-1; V gene: TRBV27; D gene: TRBD2; CDR3 protein: CASSRTGTSFYNEQFF; CDR3 DNA: TGTGCCAGCAGTCGTACGGGGACTAGCTTTTACAATGAGCAGTTCTTC
clone size: NA; J gene: TRBJ2-1; V gene: TRBV6-1; D gene: TRBD2; CDR3 protein: CASSEASGGGHNEQFF; CDR3 DNA: TGTGCCAGCAGTGAAGCTAGCGGGGGTGGGCACAATGAGCAGTTCTTC
clone size: NA; J gene: TRBJ2-1; V gene: TRBV27; D gene: TRBD1; CDR3 protein: CASSYGQGGNEQFF; CDR3 DNA: TGTGCCAGCAGTTATGGACAGGGGGGCAATGAGCAGTTCTTC
clone size: few; J gene: TRBJ1-5; V gene: TRBV2; D gene: TRBD1; CDR3 protein: CASRDRDRGLEPQHF; CDR3 DNA: TGTGCCAGCAGGGATCGGGACAGGGGGCTCGAGCCCCAGCATTTT
clone size: NA; J gene: TRBJ2-2; V gene: TRBV18; D gene: NA; CDR3 protein: CASSRQTATNTGELFF; CDR3 DNA: TGTGCCAGCTCTCGACAAACGGCCACGAACACCGGGGAGCTGTTTTTT
clone size: NA; J gene: TRBJ1-3; V gene: TRBV5-1; D gene: TRBD1; CDR3 protein: CASSRTGNRTGNTIYF; CDR3 DNA: TGCGCCAGCAGCCGGACAGGGAACAGAACTGGAAACACCATATATTTT
clone size: NA; J gene: TRBJ1-1; V gene: TRBV7-2; D gene: NA; CDR3 protein: CASSPVQGMNTEAFF; CDR3 DNA: TGTGCCAGCAGCCCAGTCCAGGGGATGAACACTGAAGCTTTCTTT
clone size: NA; J gene: TRBJ1-1; V gene: TRBV7-8; D gene: NA; CDR3 protein: CASSFGVGNTEAFF; CDR3 DNA: TGTGCCAGCAGCTTCGGGGTAGGGAACACTGAAGCTTTCTTT
clone size: NA; J gene: TRBJ1-1; V gene: TRBV7-6; D gene: TRBD1; CDR3 protein: CASSSLTGRMNTEAFF; CDR3 DNA: TGTGCCAGCAGCTCCTTGACAGGGAGGATGAACACTGAAGCTTTCTTT
clone size: NA; J gene: TRBJ2-1; V gene: TRBV5-6; D gene: NA; CDR3 protein: CASRAVNEQFF; CDR3 DNA: TGTGCCAGCAGGGCAGTGAATGAGCAGTTCTTC
clone size: NA; J gene: TRBJ2-2; V gene: TRBV5-6; D gene: NA; CDR3 protein: CASSHDSCPGELFF; CDR3 DNA: TGTGCCAGCAGCCACGACTCCTGTCCCGGGGAGCTGTTTTTT
clone size: NA; J gene: TRBJ2-3; V gene: TRBV6-5; D gene: NA; CDR3 protein: CASSSRADGTDTQYF; CDR3 DNA: TGTGCCAGCAGTTCGAGGGCGGACGGCACAGATACGCAGTATTTT
clone size: NA; J gene: TRBJ2-7; V gene: TRBV10-2; D gene: TRBD1; CDR3 protein: CASTPGQSSYEQYF; CDR3 DNA: TGCGCCAGCACCCCGGGACAGAGCTCCTACGAGCAGTACTTC
clone size: few; J gene: TRBJ1-1; V gene: TRBV27; D gene: TRBD1; CDR3 protein: CASRQLRGQGNTEAFF; CDR3 DNA: TGTGCCAGCAGGCAACTCAGGGGGCAAGGGAACACTGAAGCTTTCTTT
clone size: NA; J gene: TRBJ2-6; V gene: TRBV28; D gene: NA; CDR3 protein: CASSSQGSLSGANVLTF; CDR3 DNA: TGTGCCAGCAGTTCCCAGGGTTCCCTCTCTGGGGCCAACGTCCTGACTTTC
clone size: NA; J gene: TRBJ2-7; V gene: TRBV19; D gene: TRBD2; CDR3 protein: CASSPRWGGSYEQYF; CDR3 DNA: TGTGCCAGTAGTCCCCGTTGGGGCGGGAGCTACGAGCAGTACTTC
clone size: NA; J gene: TRBJ2-1; V gene: TRBV11-3; D gene: TRBD1; CDR3 protein: CASSLVRGHEQFF; CDR3 DNA: TGTGCCAGCAGCTTAGTTAGGGGGCATGAGCAGTTCTTC
clone size: NA; J gene: TRBJ2-7; V gene: TRBV9; D gene: TRBD1; CDR3 protein: CASSEGTGSYEQYF; CDR3 DNA: TGTGCCAGCAGCGAGGGGACAGGATCCTACGAGCAGTACTTC
clone size: NA; J gene: TRBJ2-5; V gene: TRBV5-1; D gene: TRBD1; CDR3 protein: CASSSDRQETQYF; CDR3 DNA: TGCGCCAGCAGCTCGGACAGGCAAGAGACCCAGTACTTC
clone size: NA; J gene: TRBJ2-5; V gene: TRBV10-3; D gene: NA; CDR3 protein: CATATPRQDSETQYF; CDR3 DNA: TGTGCCACCGCGACCCCAAGACAGGACTCAGAGACCCAGTACTTC
clone size: NA; J gene: TRBJ1-2; V gene: TRBV30; D gene: TRBD1; CDR3 protein: CAWSNGQDYGYTF; CDR3 DNA: TGTGCCTGGAGCAACGGACAGGACTATGGCTACACCTTC
clone size: NA; J gene: TRBJ2-7; V gene: TRBV28; D gene: TRBD1; CDR3 protein: CASSPTGVEQYF; CDR3 DNA: TGTGCCAGCAGCCCGACAGGGGTCGAGCAGTACTTC
clone size: once; J gene: TRBJ2-1; V gene: TRBV7-9; D gene: NA; CDR3 protein: CASSMTGSNNEQFF; CDR3 DNA: TGTGCCAGCAGCATGACCGGGTCCAACAATGAGCAGTTCTTC
clone size: NA; J gene: TRBJ1-1; V gene: TRBV28; D gene: NA; CDR3 protein: CASSIPDRQGTEAFF; CDR3 DNA: TGTGCCAGCAGTATTCCAGACAGGCAGGGCACTGAAGCTTTCTTT
clone size: NA; J gene: TRBJ1-3; V gene: TRBV7-9; D gene: NA; CDR3 protein: CASSLRYEDIYF; CDR3 DNA: TGTGCCAGCAGCTTACGGTACGAGGACATATATTTT
clone size: NA; J gene: TRBJ2-1; V gene: TRBV12-5; D gene: NA; CDR3 protein: CASGLDLSYNEQFF; CDR3 DNA: TGTGCTAGTGGTTTGGATCTCTCCTACAATGAGCAGTTCTTC
clone size: NA; J gene: TRBJ2-7; V gene: TRBV28; D gene: NA; CDR3 protein: CASSLFQDYEQYF; CDR3 DNA: TGTGCCAGCAGTTTATTCCAGGACTACGAGCAGTACTTC
clone size: few; J gene: TRBJ1-6; V gene: TRBV6-5; D gene: TRBD1; CDR3 protein: CASSGPGQGTSPLHF; CDR3 DNA: TGTGCCAGCAGTGGACCGGGACAGGGAACTTCACCCCTCCACTTT
clone size: NA; J gene: TRBJ1-2; V gene: TRBV10-3; D gene: NA; CDR3 protein: CATSEHSRHGYTF; CDR3 DNA: TGTGCCACCAGTGAGCACTCTCGCCATGGCTACACCTTC
clone size: NA; J gene: TRBJ1-6; V gene: TRBV4-1; D gene: NA; CDR3 protein: CASSQDVDSNNSPLHF; CDR3 DNA: TGCGCCAGCAGCCAAGATGTGGACAGCAATAATTCACCCCTCCACTTT
clone size: NA; J gene: TRBJ2-1; V gene: TRBV6-1; D gene: TRBD1; CDR3 protein: CASRDRAKANEQFF; CDR3 DNA: TGTGCCAGCAGGGACAGGGCAAAGGCTAATGAGCAGTTCTTC
clone size: few; J gene: TRBJ1-2; V gene: TRBV20-1; D gene: NA; CDR3 protein: CSALPDYGYTF; CDR3 DNA: TGCAGTGCTTTACCAGACTATGGCTACACCTTC
clone size: NA; J gene: TRBJ2-1; V gene: TRBV7-3; D gene: TRBD1; CDR3 protein: CASSLGTALNNEQFF; CDR3 DNA: TGTGCCAGCAGCTTAGGGACAGCCCTAAACAATGAGCAGTTCTTC
clone size: NA; J gene: TRBJ2-3; V gene: TRBV28; D gene: TRBD2; CDR3 protein: CASASGGLDTQYF; CDR3 DNA: TGTGCCAGCGCTAGCGGGGGGTTAGATACGCAGTATTTT